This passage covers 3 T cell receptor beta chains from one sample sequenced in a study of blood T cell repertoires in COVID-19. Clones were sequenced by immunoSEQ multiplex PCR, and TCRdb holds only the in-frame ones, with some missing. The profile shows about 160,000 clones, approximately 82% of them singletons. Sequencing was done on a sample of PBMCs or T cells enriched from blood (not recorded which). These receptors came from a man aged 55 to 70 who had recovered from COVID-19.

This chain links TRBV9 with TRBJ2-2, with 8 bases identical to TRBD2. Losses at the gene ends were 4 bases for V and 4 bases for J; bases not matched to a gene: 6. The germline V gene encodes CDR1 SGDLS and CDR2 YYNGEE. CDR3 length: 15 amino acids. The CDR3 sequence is CASSSGGGVTGELFF. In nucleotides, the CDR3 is TGTGCCAGCAGCTCCGGGGGGGGAGTCACCGGGGAGCTGTTTTTT. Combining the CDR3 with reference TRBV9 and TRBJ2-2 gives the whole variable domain DSGVTQTPKHLITATGQRVTLRCSPRSGDLSVYWYQQSLDQGLQFLIQYYNGEERAKGNILERFSAQQFPDLHSELNLSSLELGDSALYFCASSSGGGVTGELFFGEGSRLTVL.

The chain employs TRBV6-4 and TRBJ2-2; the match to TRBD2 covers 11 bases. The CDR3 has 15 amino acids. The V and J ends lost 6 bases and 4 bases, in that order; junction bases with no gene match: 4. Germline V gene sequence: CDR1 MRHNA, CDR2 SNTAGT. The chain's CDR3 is CASSSGTSGTGELFF. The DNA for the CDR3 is TGTGCCAGCAGCTCCGGGACTAGCGGCACCGGGGAGCTGTTTTTT.

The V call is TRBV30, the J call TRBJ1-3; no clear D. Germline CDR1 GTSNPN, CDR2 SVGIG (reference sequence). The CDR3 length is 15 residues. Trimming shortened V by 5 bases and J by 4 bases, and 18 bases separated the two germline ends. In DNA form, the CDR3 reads TGTGCCTGGTGCTTAAACGGAGGGTCCGGAAACACCATATATTTT. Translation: CAWCLNGGSGNTIYF.